The 3 T cell receptor beta chains below all came from one sample that was sequenced in a study of early T cells in non-severe SARS-CoV-2 infection. TCRdb re-derived calls from the 5' RACE reads in MiXCR, one entry per CDR3 protein. This sample has about 49,000 distinct CDR3 sequences, with 12% found just once. The material sequenced was whole blood. These receptors were taken from an adult who was a healthcare worker with PCR-confirmed SARS-CoV-2 infection or an uninfected control (not recorded which).

This clonotype was seen at least ten times. The genes are TRBV20-1 and TRBJ1-3, with a possible D match to TRBD1 (5 bases). The V end was cut by 7 bases, the J end by 4 bases, with 17 bases between. CDR1 and CDR2 from the germline V gene are DFQATT and SNEGSKA (reference sequence). The CDR3 extends over 14 amino acids. CDR3 nucleotide sequence: TGCAGTGTCACGGAGGCAGGGAAAGGAAACACCATATATTTT. Amino acids: CSVTEAGKGNTIYF.

The gene calls are TRBV7-9 and TRBJ2-6; a possible D gene is TRBD1 (5 bases). V was trimmed by 2 bases and J by 2 bases, leaving 7 bases between them. CDR1 SEHNR and CDR2 FQNEAQ come from the germline V gene (reference sequence). This CDR3 comprises 15 residues. For the CDR3, the DNA is TGTGCCAGCAGCTTACAGGGAACTGGGGCCAACGTCCTGACTTTC. This sequence encodes CASSLQGTGANVLTF.

The chain carries TRBV28 and TRBJ1-2; D is uncertain. The ends were cut back, 2 bases at V and 6 bases at J, with 7 bases in the middle. CDR3 length: 12 residues. CDR1 MDHEN and CDR2 SYDVKM come from the germline V gene. The CDR3 bases are TGTGCCAGCAGTTTAGGGTCGAATGGCTACACCTTC. Protein sequence: CASSLGSNGYTF.